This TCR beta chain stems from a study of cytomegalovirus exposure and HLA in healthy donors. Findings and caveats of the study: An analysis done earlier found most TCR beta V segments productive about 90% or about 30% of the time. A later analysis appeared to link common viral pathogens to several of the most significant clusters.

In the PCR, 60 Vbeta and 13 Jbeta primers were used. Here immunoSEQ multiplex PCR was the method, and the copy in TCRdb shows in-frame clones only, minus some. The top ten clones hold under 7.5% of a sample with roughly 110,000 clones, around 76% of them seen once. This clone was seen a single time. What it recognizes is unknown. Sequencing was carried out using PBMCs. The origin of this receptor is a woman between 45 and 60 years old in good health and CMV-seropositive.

The CDR3 DNA follows: TGCGCCAGCAGCCGGGACAGGGGGTCCGCTGGCTACACCTTC. This translates into CASSRDRGSAGYTF. The chain has TRBV5-1 and TRBJ1-2, with 11 nucleotides matching TRBD1. V was clipped by 4 bases and J by 7 bases; unmatched bases: 6. The germline CDR1 and CDR2 sequences are SGHRS and YFSETQ. This CDR3 is built from 14 residues.